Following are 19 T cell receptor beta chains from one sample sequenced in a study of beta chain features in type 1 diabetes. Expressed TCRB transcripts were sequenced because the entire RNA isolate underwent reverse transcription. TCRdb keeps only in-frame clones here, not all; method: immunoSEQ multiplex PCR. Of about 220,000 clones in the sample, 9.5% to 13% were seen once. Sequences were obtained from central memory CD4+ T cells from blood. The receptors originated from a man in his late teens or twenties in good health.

The CDR3 sequence: CASSVTGLSSSYEQYF. The CDR3 DNA follows: TGCGCCAGCAGCGTAACGGGGCTCTCGAGCTCCTACGAGCAGTACTTC. This chain joins TRBV5-1 and TRBJ2-7; D possibly uses TRBD1 or TRBD2 (5 bases each). There are 16 residues in the CDR3. Trimming took 4 bases from V and 0 from J, leaving 17 bases between them. Germline CDR1 reads SGHRS; CDR2 reads YFSETQ.

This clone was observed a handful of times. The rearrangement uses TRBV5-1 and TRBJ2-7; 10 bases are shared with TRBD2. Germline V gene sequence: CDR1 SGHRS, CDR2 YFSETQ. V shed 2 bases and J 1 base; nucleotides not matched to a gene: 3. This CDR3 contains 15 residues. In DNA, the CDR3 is TGCGCCAGCAGCTTCTTAGCGGGAGGATCCTACGAGCAGTACTTC. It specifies CASSFLAGGSYEQYF.

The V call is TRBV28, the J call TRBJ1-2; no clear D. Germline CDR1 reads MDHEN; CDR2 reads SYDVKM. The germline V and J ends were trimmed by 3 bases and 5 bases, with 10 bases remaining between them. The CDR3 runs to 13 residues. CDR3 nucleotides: TGTGCCAGCAGTTTGGGCAGACTTTATGGCTACACCTTC. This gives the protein CASSLGRLYGYTF.

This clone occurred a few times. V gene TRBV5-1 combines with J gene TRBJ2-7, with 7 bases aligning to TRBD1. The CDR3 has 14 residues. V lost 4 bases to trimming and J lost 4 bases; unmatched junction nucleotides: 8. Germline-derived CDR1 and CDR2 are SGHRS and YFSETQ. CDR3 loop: CASSPGTAKYEQYF. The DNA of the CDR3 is TGCGCCAGCAGCCCCGGGACAGCTAAATACGAGCAGTACTTC.

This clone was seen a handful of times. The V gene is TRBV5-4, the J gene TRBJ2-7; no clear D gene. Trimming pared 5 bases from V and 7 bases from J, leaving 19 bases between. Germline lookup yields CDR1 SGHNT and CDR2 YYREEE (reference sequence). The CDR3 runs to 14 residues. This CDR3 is CASRVRLPVEEQYF. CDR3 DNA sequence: TGTGCCAGCAGAGTTCGACTGCCAGTTGAAGAGCAGTACTTC.

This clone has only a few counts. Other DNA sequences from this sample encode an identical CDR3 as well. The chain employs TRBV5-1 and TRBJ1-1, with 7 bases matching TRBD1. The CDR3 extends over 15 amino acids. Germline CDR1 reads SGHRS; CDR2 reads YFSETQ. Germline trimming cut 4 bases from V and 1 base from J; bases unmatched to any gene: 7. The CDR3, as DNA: TGCGCCAGCAGCCCTTCGACAGGGAGGAACACTGAAGCTTTCTTT. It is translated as CASSPSTGRNTEAFF.

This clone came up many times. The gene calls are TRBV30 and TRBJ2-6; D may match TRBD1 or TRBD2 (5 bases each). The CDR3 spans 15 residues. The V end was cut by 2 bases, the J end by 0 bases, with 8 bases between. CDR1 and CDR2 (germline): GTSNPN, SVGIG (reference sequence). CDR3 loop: CAWSLGRSGANVLTF. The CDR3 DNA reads TGTGCCTGGAGTTTGGGACGCTCTGGGGCCAACGTCCTGACTTTC.

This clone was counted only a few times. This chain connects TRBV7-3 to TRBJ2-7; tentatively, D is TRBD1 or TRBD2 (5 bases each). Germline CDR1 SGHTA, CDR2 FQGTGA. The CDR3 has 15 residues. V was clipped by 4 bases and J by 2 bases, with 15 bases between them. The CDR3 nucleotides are TGTGCCAGCAGCTATCAGGCAGGGAGCACCTACGAGCAGTACTTC. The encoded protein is CASSYQAGSTYEQYF.

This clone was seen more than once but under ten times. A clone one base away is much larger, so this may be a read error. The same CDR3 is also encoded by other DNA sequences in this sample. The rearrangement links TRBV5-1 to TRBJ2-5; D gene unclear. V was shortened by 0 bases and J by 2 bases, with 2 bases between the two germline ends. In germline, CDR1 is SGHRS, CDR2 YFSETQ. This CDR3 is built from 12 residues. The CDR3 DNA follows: TGCGCCAGCAGCTTGGGTCAAGAGACCCAGTACTTC. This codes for CASSLGQETQYF.

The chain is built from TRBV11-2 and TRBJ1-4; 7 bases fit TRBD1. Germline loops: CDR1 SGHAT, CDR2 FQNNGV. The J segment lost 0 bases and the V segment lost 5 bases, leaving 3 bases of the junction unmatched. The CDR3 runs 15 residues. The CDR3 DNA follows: TGTGCCAGCAGCGTGGGACAGTCAACTAATGAAAAACTGTTTTTT. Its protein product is CASSVGQSTNEKLFF.

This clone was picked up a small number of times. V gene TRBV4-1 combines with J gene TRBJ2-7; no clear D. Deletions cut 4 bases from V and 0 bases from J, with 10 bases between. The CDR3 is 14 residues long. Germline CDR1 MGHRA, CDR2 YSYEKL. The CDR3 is CASSPGRASYEQYF. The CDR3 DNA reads TGCGCCAGCAGCCCCGGCCGGGCCTCCTACGAGCAGTACTTC.

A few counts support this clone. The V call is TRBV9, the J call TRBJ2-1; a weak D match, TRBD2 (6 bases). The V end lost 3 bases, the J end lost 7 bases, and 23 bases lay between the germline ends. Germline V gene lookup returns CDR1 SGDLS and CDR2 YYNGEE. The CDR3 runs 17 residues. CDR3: CASSGISAGKMINEQFF. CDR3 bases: TGTGCCAGCAGCGGGATCTCCGCGGGAAAGATGATAAATGAGCAGTTCTTC.

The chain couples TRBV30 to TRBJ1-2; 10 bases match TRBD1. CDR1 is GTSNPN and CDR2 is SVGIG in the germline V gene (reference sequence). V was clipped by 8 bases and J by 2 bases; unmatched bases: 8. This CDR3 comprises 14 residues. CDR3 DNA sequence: TGTGCCGGCACCGGGACAGGGGACAACTATGGCTACACCTTC. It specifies CAGTGTGDNYGYTF.

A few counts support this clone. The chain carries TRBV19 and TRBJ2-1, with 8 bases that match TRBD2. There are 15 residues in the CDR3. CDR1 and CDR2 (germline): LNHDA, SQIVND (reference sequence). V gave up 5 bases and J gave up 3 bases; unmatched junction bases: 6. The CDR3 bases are TGTGCCAGTAGTTATACTAGCGGAGTCTACAATGAGCAGTTCTTC. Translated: CASSYTSGVYNEQFF.

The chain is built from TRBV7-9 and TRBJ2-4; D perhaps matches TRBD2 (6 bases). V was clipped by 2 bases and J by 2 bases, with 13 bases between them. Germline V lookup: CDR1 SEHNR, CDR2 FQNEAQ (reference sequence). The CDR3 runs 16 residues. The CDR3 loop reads CASSLRDSGTKNIQYF. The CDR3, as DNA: TGTGCCAGCAGCTTAAGGGACTCAGGCACCAAAAACATTCAGTACTTC.

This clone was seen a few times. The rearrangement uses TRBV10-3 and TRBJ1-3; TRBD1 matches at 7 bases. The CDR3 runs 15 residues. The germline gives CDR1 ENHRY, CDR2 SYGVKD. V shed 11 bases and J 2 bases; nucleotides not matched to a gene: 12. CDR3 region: CAAEQGSRAGNTIYF. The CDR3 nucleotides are TGTGCCGCGGAACAGGGGTCAAGGGCTGGAAACACCATATATTTT.

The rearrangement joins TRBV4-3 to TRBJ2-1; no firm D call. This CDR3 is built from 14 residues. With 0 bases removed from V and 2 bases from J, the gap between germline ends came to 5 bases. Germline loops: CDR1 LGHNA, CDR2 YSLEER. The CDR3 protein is CASSQEAAYNEQFF. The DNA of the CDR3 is TGCGCCAGCAGCCAAGAGGCGGCCTACAATGAGCAGTTCTTC.

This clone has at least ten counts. The CDR3 here is CAWEDHAYEQYF. DNA for the CDR3: TGTGCCTGGGAGGATCACGCCTACGAGCAGTACTTC. The J gene is TRBJ2-7, the V gene TRBV30; D is ambiguous. The CDR3 loop spans 12 amino acids. Germline V lookup: CDR1 GTSNPN, CDR2 SVGIG (reference sequence). Trimming stripped 5 bases from V and 2 bases from J, with 10 bases between.

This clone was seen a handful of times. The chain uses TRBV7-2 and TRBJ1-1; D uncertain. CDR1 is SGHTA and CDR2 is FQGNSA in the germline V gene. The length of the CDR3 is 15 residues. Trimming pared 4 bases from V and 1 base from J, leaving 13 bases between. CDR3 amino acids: CASSSGRAKNTEAFF. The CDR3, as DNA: TGTGCCAGCAGCTCCGGTCGGGCGAAGAACACTGAAGCTTTCTTT.